The 9 T cell receptor beta chains reported below all come from one sample, sequenced in a study of blood T cell repertoires in COVID-19 (dated by TCRdb to the early 2020s). The library came from the immunoSEQ multiplex PCR assay. TCRdb took this table from immuneACCESS and kept in-frame rearrangements with V and J called. Such tables lack part of the clones; where checked against another copy, unresolved V genes explain under half of the gap, and the rest is unexplained. The sample table records 170,000 or so clones; 83% of these occur just once. Roughly 1.4% of the sample comes from the top ten. Sequences were obtained from peripheral blood. The receptors were gathered from a human donor in a cohort sampled during active COVID-19.

The V and J genes are TRBV11-3 and TRBJ1-2; the D is unclear. Germline assignment: CDR1 SGHNT and CDR2 YENEEA. Trimming took 5 bases from V and 6 from J, leaving 19 bases between them. This CDR3 is 15 amino acids long. The CDR3 nucleotides are TGTGCCAGCAGCGCCCCCCCCAACGCGCGGGATGGCTACACCTTC. It codes for CASSAPPNARDGYTF.

This chain links TRBV27 with TRBJ2-7; tentatively, D is TRBD1 (6 bases). Germline V CDR1 and CDR2: MNHEY, SMNVEV (reference sequence). The CDR3 runs 12 residues. The V end lost 7 bases, the J end lost 3 bases, and 10 bases lay between the germline ends. The CDR3 reads CASKTGLYEQYF. The CDR3 DNA is TGTGCCAGCAAAACAGGGCTCTACGAGCAGTACTTC.

The rearrangement uses TRBV5-5 and TRBJ2-1; 7 nucleotides align to TRBD2. Germline V gene data show CDR1 as SGHKS and CDR2 as YYEKEE (reference sequence). The CDR3 spans 15 residues. V shed 0 bases, J shed 7 bases, and the junction held 7 bases outside the gene matches. This CDR3 is CASSLGVGGRNEQFF. CDR3 nucleotide sequence: TGTGCCAGCAGCTTGGGGGTGGGAGGGCGGAATGAGCAGTTCTTC. Full variable domain (rest looked up from reference TRBV5-5 and TRBJ2-1): DAGVTQSPTHLIKTRGQQVTLRCSPISGHKSVSWYQQVLGQGPQFIFQYYEKEERGRGNFPDRFSARQFPNYSSELNVNALLLGDSALYLCASSLGVGGRNEQFFGPGTRLTVL.

This chain joins TRBV20-1 and TRBJ1-2, with a tentative D call TRBD1 (5 bases). The V and J ends lost 3 bases and 8 bases respectively, with 10 bases between them. Germline V lookup: CDR1 DFQATT, CDR2 SNEGSKA (reference sequence). The CDR3 is 11 residues long. The DNA for the CDR3 is TGCAGTGCTAGCCCGGGGGGAGGCTACACCTTC. The encoded protein is CSASPGGGYTF.

This clone showed up just once. The chain couples TRBV19 to TRBJ1-5, with 12 bases lining up with TRBD1. Germline V gene sequence: CDR1 LNHDA, CDR2 SQIVND (reference sequence). This CDR3 is built from 15 residues. V gave up 5 bases and J gave up 7 bases; unmatched junction bases: 6. In DNA, the CDR3 is TGTGCCAGTAGTTCTCCGGGACAGGGGGCCCAGCCCCAGCATTTT. This sequence encodes CASSSPGQGAQPQHF.

This clone is a singleton in its sample. V usage is TRBV5-4 and J usage is TRBJ1-5; no definite D call. CDR1 and CDR2 (germline): SGHNT, YYREEE (reference sequence). CDR3 size: 15 residues. Deletions cut 0 bases from V and 1 base from J, with 8 bases between. The CDR3 DNA follows: TGTGCCAGCAGCTTGGGTCCAAAAAGCAATCAGCCCCAGCATTTT. Translation gives CASSLGPKSNQPQHF.

J is TRBJ2-1 and V is TRBV6-5, with 11 bases aligning to TRBD2. The J segment lost 3 bases and the V segment lost 4 bases, leaving 5 bases of the junction unmatched. The germline V gene encodes CDR1 MNHEY and CDR2 SVGAGI. The CDR3 has 16 residues. DNA of the CDR3: TGTGCCAGCAGTTCCGGACTAGCGGGCAGCTACAATGAGCAGTTCTTC. Translated, it gives CASSSGLAGSYNEQFF.

The CDR3 region has the DNA TGTGCCAGCACCCTCAGGGGACTAGCGGGAGTAGGCGAGCAGTACTTC. Encoded protein: CASTLRGLAGVGEQYF. This sequence joins TRBV28 and TRBJ2-7, with TRBD2 matching 14 bases. This CDR3 is 16 amino acids long. The trim removed 7 bases at V and 6 bases at J, leaving 11 bases unmatched. Germline loops: CDR1 MDHEN, CDR2 SYDVKM.

The V and J genes are TRBV19 and TRBJ2-1; D is perhaps TRBD2 (6 bases). V dropped 9 bases and J dropped 1 base, with 16 bases sitting between them. The CDR3 runs to 15 residues. Germline loops: CDR1 LNHDA, CDR2 SQIVND (reference sequence). The CDR3, as DNA: TGTGCCAGCCAAGGCGGGGCCCCTTCCTACAATGAGCAGTTCTTC. Protein sequence: CASQGGAPSYNEQFF.